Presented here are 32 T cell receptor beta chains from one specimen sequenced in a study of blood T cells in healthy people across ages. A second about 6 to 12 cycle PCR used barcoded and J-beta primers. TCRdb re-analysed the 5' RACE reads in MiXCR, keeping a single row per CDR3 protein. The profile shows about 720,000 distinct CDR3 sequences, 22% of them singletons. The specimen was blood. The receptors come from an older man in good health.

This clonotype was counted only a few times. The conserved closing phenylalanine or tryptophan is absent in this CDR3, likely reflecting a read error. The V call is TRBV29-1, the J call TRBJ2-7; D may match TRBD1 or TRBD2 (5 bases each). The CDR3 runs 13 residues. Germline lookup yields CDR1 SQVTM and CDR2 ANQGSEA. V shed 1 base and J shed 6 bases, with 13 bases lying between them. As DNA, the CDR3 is TGCAGCGTTGAAGTGGGGACGGGCTTCGAGCAGTACCTC. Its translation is CSVEVGTGFEQYL.

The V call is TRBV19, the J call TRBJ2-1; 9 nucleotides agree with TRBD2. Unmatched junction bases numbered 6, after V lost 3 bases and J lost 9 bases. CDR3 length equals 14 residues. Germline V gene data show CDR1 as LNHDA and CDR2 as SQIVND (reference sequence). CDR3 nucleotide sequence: TGTGCCAGTAGTATTGTAGCGGGAGAAGTTGAGCAGTTCTTC. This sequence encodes CASSIVAGEVEQFF.

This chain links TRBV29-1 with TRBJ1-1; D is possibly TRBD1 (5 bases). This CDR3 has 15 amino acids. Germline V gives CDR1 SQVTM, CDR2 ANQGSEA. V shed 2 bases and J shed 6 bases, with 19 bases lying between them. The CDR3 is CSVEQGGRGVAEAFF. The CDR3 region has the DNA TGCAGCGTTGAACAGGGTGGACGCGGGGTCGCTGAAGCTTTCTTT. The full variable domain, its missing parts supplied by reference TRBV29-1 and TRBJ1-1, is SAVISQKPSRDICQRGTSLTIQCQVDSQVTMMFWYRQQPGQSLTLIATANQGSEATYESGFVIDKFPISRPNLTFSTLTVSNMSPEDSSIYLCSVEQGGRGVAEAFFGQGTRLTVV.

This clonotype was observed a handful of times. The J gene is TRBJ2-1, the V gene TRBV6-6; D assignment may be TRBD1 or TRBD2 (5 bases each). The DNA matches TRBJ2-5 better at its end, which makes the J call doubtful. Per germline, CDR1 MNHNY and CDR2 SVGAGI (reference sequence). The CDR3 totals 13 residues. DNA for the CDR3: TGTGCCAGCAGCAGGGACGGCCAGGGGACCCAGTACTTC. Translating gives CASSRDGQGTQYF.

The CDR3 sequence: CASSKVGETGANVLTF. In DNA form, the CDR3 reads TGTGCCAGCAGCAAAGTAGGGGAAACTGGGGCCAACGTCCTGACTTTC. The chain is built from TRBV21-1 and TRBJ2-6; the table's D call TRBD1 went unverified against the DNA. TRBV21-1 is a known pseudogene. The CDR3 extends over 16 amino acids.

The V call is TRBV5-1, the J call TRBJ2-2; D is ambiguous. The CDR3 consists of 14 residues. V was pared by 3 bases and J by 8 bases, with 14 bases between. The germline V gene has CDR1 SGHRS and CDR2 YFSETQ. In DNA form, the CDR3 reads TGCGCCAGCAGCTGGACCACCACTGATGGGGAGCTGTTTTTT. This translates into CASSWTTTDGELFF.

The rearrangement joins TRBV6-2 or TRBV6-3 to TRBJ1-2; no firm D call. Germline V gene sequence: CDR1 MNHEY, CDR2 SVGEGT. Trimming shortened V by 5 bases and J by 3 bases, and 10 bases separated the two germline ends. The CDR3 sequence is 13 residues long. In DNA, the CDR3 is TGTGCCAGCAGTCGGACGCGGGACTATGGCTACACCTTC. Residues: CASSRTRDYGYTF.

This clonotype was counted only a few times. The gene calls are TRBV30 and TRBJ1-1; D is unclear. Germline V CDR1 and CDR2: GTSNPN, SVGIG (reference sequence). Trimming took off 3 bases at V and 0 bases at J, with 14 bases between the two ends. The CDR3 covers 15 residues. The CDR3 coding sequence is TGTGCCTGGAGAGTTAGTGGACGGGTGAACACTGAAGCTTTCTTT. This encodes CAWRVSGRVNTEAFF.

The CDR3 nucleotides are TGTGCCAGCAGTTTATTGGGGACTAGCGTCTACGAGCAGTACTTC. Translating gives CASSLLGTSVYEQYF. The rearrangement uses TRBV27 and TRBJ2-7; 10 bases line up with TRBD2. The germline V gene has CDR1 MNHEY and CDR2 SMNVEV (reference sequence). The CDR3 loop spans 15 amino acids. V gave up 1 base and J gave up 3 bases; unmatched junction bases: 3.

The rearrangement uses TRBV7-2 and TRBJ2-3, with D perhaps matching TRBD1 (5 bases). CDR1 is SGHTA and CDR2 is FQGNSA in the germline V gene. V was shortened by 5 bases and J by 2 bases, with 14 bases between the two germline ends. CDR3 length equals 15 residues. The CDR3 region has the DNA TGTGCCAGCAGCCCCAGGGCAGCAATCACAGATACGCAGTATTTT. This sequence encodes CASSPRAAITDTQYF.

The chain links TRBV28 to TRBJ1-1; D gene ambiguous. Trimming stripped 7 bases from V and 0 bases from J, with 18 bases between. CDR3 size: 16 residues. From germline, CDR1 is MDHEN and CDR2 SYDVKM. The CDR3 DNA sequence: TGTGCCAGCAACCGGGCCTTTTGGTCCCTGAACACTGAAGCTTTCTTT. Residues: CASNRAFWSLNTEAFF.

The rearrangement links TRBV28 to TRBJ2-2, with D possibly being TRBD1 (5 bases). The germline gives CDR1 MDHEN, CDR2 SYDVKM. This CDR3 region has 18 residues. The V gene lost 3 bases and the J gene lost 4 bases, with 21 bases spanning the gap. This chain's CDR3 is CASSFPPRLRGSTGELFF. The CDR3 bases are TGTGCCAGCAGTTTTCCCCCCAGATTAAGGGGTAGCACCGGGGAGCTGTTTTTT.

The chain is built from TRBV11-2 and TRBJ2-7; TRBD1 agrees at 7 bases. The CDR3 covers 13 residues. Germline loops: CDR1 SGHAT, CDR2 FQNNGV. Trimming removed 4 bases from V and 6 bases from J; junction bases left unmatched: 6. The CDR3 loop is CASSSDRESEQYF. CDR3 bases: TGTGCCAGCAGCTCTGACAGGGAAAGCGAGCAGTACTTC.

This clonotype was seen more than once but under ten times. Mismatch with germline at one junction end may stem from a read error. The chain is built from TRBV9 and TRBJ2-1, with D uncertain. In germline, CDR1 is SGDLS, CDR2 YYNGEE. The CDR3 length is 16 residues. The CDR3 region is CASSVGTISSYNEQFF. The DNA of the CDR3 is TGTGCCAGCAGCGTAGGGACCATAAGCTCCTACAATGAGCAGTTCTTT.

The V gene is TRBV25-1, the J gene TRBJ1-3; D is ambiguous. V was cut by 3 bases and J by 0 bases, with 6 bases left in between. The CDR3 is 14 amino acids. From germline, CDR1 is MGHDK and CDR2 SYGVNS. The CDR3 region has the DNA TGTGCCAGCAGTGATGGCAGCTCTGGAAACACCATATATTTT. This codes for CASSDGSSGNTIYF.

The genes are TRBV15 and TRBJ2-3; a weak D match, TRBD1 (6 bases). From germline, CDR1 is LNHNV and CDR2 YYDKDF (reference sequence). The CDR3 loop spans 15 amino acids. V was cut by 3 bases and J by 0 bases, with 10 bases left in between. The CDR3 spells CATSRDRTSTDTQYF. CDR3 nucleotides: TGTGCCACCAGCAGGGACAGAACTAGCACAGATACGCAGTATTTT.

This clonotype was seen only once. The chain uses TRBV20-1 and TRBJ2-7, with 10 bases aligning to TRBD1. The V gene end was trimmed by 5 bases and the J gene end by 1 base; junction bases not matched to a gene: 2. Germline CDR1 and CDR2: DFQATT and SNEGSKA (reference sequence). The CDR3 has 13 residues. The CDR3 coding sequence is TGCAGTGCTGAGGGACAGGGGTCCTACGAGCAGTACTTC. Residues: CSAEGQGSYEQYF.

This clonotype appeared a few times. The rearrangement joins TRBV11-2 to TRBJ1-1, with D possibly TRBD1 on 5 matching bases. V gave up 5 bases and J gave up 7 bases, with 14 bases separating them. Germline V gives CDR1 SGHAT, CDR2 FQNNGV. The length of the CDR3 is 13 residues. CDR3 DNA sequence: TGTGCCAGCAGCCGGACAAGGGAGAGTGAAGCTTTCTTT. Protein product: CASSRTRESEAFF.

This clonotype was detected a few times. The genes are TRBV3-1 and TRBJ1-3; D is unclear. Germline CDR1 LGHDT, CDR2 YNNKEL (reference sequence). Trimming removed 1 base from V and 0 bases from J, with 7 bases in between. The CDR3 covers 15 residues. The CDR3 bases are TGTGCCAGCAGCCAAGTCAGTAACTCTGGAAACACCATATATTTT. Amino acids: CASSQVSNSGNTIYF.

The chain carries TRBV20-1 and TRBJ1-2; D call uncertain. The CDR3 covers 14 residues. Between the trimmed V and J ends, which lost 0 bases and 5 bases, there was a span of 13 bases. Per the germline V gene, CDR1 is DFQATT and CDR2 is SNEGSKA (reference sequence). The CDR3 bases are TGCAGTGCTAGAGATATTCGGGGATATTATGGCTACACCTTC. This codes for CSARDIRGYYGYTF.

CDR3 residues: CASSPLAGGATGELFF. In nucleotides, the CDR3 is TGTGCCAGCAGCCCTCTAGCGGGAGGAGCCACCGGGGAGCTGTTTTTT. V usage is TRBV12-3 or TRBV12-4 and J usage is TRBJ2-2; 11 bases align to TRBD2. Trimming took 6 bases from V and 4 from J; bases not matched to a gene: 7. The CDR3 covers 16 residues.

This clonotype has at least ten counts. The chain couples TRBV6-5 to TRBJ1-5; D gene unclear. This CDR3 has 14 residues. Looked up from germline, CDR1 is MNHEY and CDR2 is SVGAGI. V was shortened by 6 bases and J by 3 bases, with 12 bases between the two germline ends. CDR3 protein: CASSGGSYNQPQHF. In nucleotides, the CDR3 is TGTGCCAGCAGCGGCGGGTCCTACAATCAGCCCCAGCATTTT.

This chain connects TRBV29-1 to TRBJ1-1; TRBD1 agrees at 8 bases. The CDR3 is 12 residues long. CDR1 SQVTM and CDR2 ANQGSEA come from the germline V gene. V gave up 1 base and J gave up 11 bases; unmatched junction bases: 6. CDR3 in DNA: TGCAGCGTTGAAGCTGGACAGGGCGAGGCTTTCTTT. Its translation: CSVEAGQGEAFF.

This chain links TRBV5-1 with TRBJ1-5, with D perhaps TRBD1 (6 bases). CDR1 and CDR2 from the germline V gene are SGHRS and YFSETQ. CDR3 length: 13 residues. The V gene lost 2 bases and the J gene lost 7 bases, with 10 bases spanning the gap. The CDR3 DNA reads TGCGCCAGCAGCTTAGGGGGGGTACAGCCCCAGCATTTT. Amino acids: CASSLGGVQPQHF.

CDR3 in amino acids: CSAIPLRTSRGICRYV. CDR3 DNA: TGCAGTGCTATTCCCCTACGGACGTCCAGGGGTATATGCCGGTACGTC. V gene TRBV20-1 combines with J gene TRBJ2-7; weak D call: TRBD1 (6 bases). CDR1 DFQATT and CDR2 SNEGSKA come from the germline V gene (reference sequence). V was clipped by 4 bases and J by 12 bases, with 31 bases between them. This CDR3 has 16 amino acids.

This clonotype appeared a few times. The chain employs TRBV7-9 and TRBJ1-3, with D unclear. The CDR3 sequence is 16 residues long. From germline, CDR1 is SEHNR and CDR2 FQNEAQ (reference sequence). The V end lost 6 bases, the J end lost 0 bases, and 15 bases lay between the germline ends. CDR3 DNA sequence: TGTGCCAGCAGATTGGGCCCCTCCACCTCTGGAAACACCATATATTTT. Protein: CASRLGPSTSGNTIYF.

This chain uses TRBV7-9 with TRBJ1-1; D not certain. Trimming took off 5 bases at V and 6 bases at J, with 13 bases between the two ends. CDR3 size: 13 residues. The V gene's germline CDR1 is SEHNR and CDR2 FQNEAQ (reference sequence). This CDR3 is CASSERFGAEAFF. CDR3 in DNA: TGTGCCAGCAGCGAGAGGTTCGGGGCTGAAGCTTTCTTT.

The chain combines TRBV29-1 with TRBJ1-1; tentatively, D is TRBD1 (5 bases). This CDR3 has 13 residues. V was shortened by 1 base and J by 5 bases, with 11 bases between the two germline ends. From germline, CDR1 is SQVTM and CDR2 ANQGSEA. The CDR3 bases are TGCAGCGTTGAAGGGGACGTGGGGACTGAAGCTTTCTTT. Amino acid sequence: CSVEGDVGTEAFF.

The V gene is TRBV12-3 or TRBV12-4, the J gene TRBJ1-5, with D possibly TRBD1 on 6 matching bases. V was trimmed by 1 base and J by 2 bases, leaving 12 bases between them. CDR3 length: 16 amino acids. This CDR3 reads CASSLGGQFGNQPQHF. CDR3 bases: TGTGCCAGCAGTTTAGGCGGACAGTTTGGCAATCAGCCCCAGCATTTT.

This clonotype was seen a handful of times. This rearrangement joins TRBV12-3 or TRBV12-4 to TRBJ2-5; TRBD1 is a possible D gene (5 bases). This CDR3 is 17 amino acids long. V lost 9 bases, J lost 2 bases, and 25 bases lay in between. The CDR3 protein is CASAFGLGQTKQETQYF. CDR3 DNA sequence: TGTGCCAGTGCGTTTGGTTTGGGGCAAACCAAACAAGAGACCCAGTACTTC.

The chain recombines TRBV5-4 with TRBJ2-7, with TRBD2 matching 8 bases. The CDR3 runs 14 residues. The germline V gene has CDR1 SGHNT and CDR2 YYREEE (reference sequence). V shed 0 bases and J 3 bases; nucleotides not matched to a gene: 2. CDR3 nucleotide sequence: TGTGCCAGCAGCTTGGCCGGGACTAGCTACGAGCAGTACGTC. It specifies CASSLAGTSYEQYV.

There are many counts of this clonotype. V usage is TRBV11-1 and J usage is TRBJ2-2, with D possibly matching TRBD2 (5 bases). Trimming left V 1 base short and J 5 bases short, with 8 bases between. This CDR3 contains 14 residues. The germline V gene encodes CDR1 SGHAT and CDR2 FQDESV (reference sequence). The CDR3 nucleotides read TGTGCCAGCAGCTTAGTTGGCGGGACCGGGGAGCTGTTTTTT. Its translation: CASSLVGGTGELFF.